This TCR beta chain was profiled in a study of T cell repertoires in cytomegalovirus infection. On the study more broadly: HLA-B-restricted CMV epitopes that are well studied were used alongside recently identified HLA-C-restricted ones. Public TCR beta signatures were indicative of both CMV infection and a matching HLA type.

One entry per CDR3 protein results from TCRdb running MiXCR on the reads. The table has roughly 110,000 distinct CDR3 sequences, roughly 31% seen once; the top ten hold about 40%. This clonotype appeared many times. Its antigen is currently unknown. Trimming left V 4 bases short and J 2 bases short, with 11 bases between. Germline loops: CDR1 SGHTA, CDR2 FQGNSA. The CDR3 is 14 residues long. This sequence originates from a human donor in good health (CMV status not recorded). Some clones in this sample may be carry-over from other donors' samples. The sample here was CD8+ T cells from cultured PBMCs, taken from culture after CMV antigen stimulation. The chain recombines TRBV7-2 with TRBJ2-5, with D perhaps TRBD1 (5 bases). The CDR3 reads CASSSLGQQETQYF. CDR3 nucleotide sequence: TGTGCCAGCAGCTCGCTGGGGCAACAAGAGACCCAGTACTTC.